The clone carrying this T cell receptor (beta chain) was picked up many times. V shed 3 bases and J shed 6 bases, with 10 bases lying between them. This CDR3 has 14 amino acids. Looked up from germline, CDR1 is KGHDR and CDR2 is SFDVKD. This entry is derived from a study of kidney transplant recipient with SARS-CoV-2 infection. TCRdb re-called the reads through MiXCR, storing one row per CDR3 protein. The top ten hold roughly 7% of the sample, which has under 300,000 distinct CDR3 sequences, under 30% seen once. The input for sequencing was a blood sample, taken at baseline and between days 110 and 120 from a kidney transplant recipient. The source of this sequence is a male patient aged 25-45 years who had COVID-19 and was a kidney transplant recipient. Some T cells here may be from the graft donor. The rearrangement joins TRBV24-1 to TRBJ2-2; no definite D call. The CDR3 loop is CATSDSELAGELFF. In nucleotides, the CDR3 is TGTGCCACCAGTGATAGTGAATTGGCCGGGGAGCTGTTTTTT.